The source of this T cell receptor (beta chain) is a study of immune evolution from preneoplasia to lung adenocarcinoma. J gave up 4 bases and V 7 bases, and 8 bases lay outside the gene matches. The CDR3 totals 14 residues. Of note for this clone: What it binds is not known.

After pathologic assessment, macro-dissection selected premalignant or tumor cells for extraction. Study-level findings and limits: Later-stage lesions seemingly showed higher T cell density and diversity than normal lung.

Assay used: immunoSEQ multiplex PCR; TCRdb lists only in-frame clones, some missing. The data contain some 15,000 clones, over 65% of them singletons. The chain carries TRBV23-1 and TRBJ2-5, with 8 positions matching TRBD1. TRBV23-1 is an ORF for which the function is uncertain. Sequencing was performed on FFPE minimally invasive lung adenocarcinoma tissue. The receptor was derived from a person aged 55-80 years with lung adenocarcinoma. DNA of the CDR3: TGCGCCAGCAAAGACAGGGGTCGTAGAGAGACCCAGTACTTC. Its translation: CASKDRGRRETQYF.